These 17 T cell receptor beta chains came from one sample sequenced in a study of siplizumab effects on memory and regulatory T cells. Sequenced by immunoSEQ multiplex PCR; TCRdb stores in-frame clones only, minus some. Of over 85,000 clones in the sample, over 85% were seen once. Input material: non-Treg CD4+ T cells sorted from blood. The receptor source for this set is a human donor in good health.

The chain employs TRBV7-2 and TRBJ2-7, with 9 positions matching TRBD2. Germline CDR1 reads SGHTA; CDR2 reads FQGNSA. V dropped 5 bases and J dropped 6; count of bases not matched to a gene: 11. This CDR3 comprises 15 residues. CDR3 sequence reads: CASSQAGGAGGEQYF. As DNA, the CDR3 is TGTGCCAGCAGCCAAGCGGGAGGCGCCGGGGGCGAGCAGTACTTC.

This clone has just one count. This chain connects TRBV5-4 to TRBJ1-2; 8 nucleotides line up with TRBD1. Unmatched junction bases numbered 4, after V lost 2 bases and J lost 4 bases. CDR3 size: 14 residues. The germline V gene encodes CDR1 SGHNT and CDR2 YYREEE (reference sequence). CDR3 nucleotide sequence: TGTGCCAGCAGCTTACAGGGGGTTGCCTATGGCTACACCTTC. This encodes CASSLQGVAYGYTF.

Details on this clone: Other nucleotide sequences from this sample produce the same CDR3. The chain has TRBV19 and TRBJ2-2; D gene unclear. This CDR3 spans 12 amino acids. V lost 1 base to trimming and J lost 7 bases, with 4 bases between them. The germline V gene encodes CDR1 LNHDA and CDR2 SQIVND (reference sequence). The CDR3 bases are TGTGCCAGTAGTATAGGGGACGGGGAGCTGTTTTTT. This gives the protein CASSIGDGELFF.

The chain employs TRBV4-1 and TRBJ2-5; 7 nucleotides match TRBD2. The CDR3 length is 19 residues. Germline CDR1 MGHRA, CDR2 YSYEKL. Trimming cost V 1 base and J 2 bases; bases outside gene matches: 16. CDR3 sequence: CASSQVGRRRAGTQETQYF. Written as DNA, the CDR3 is TGCGCCAGCAGCCAAGTGGGTCGCAGGCGAGCGGGAACTCAAGAGACCCAGTACTTC.

This sequence joins TRBV6-1 and TRBJ2-5, with TRBD1 as a possible D gene (6 bases). Trimming removed 7 bases from V and 2 bases from J, with 14 bases in between. The length of the CDR3 is 14 residues. Germline V gene data show CDR1 as MNHNS and CDR2 as SASEGT. The CDR3 DNA reads as TGTGCCAGCATTCGGCCAGGACAGCAAGAGACCCAGTACTTC. Translation: CASIRPGQQETQYF.

The chain joins TRBV30 to TRBJ2-5, with TRBD2 matching 7 bases. CDR3 size: 13 residues. Germline values: CDR1 GTSNPN, CDR2 SVGIG (reference sequence). With 3 bases clipped from V and 3 bases from J, the junction kept 4 bases outside the gene matches. CDR3 in DNA: TGTGCCTGGAGGGGAGCGGGAAAAGAGACCCAGTACTTC. Amino acids: CAWRGAGKETQYF.

The J gene is TRBJ2-7, the V gene TRBV6-5; tentatively, D is TRBD1 (6 bases). The ends were cut back, 0 bases at V and 3 bases at J, with 12 bases in the middle. The CDR3 is 15 residues long. Germline V lookup: CDR1 MNHEY, CDR2 SVGAGI. The CDR3 DNA follows: TGTGCCAGCAGTTACTCGTCCAGGGGAAACTACGAGCAGTACTTC. Translated: CASSYSSRGNYEQYF.

The chain couples TRBV30 to TRBJ2-7; TRBD1 matches at 8 bases. V lost 6 bases, J lost 2 bases, and 3 bases stayed unmatched. The CDR3 is 12 residues long. Germline V gene data show CDR1 as GTSNPN and CDR2 as SVGIG (reference sequence). The CDR3 DNA sequence: TGTGCCTGCTCAGGGGGCCCCTACGAGCAGTACTTC. Amino acids: CACSGGPYEQYF.

The chain couples TRBV4-1 to TRBJ1-5; a possible D gene is TRBD1 (6 bases). The CDR3 sequence is 13 residues long. Trimming shortened V by 0 bases and J by 10 bases, and 10 bases separated the two germline ends. Germline CDR1 MGHRA, CDR2 YSYEKL. DNA for the CDR3: TGCGCCAGCAGCCAAGATCGGGGGCTTCCCCAGCATTTT. This gives the protein CASSQDRGLPQHF.

The J gene is TRBJ1-5, the V gene TRBV19, with unresolved D. V lost 5 bases and J lost 4, with 6 bases in between. CDR3 length: 12 amino acids. CDR1 and CDR2 (germline): LNHDA, SQIVND (reference sequence). The CDR3, as DNA: TGTGCCAGTAGTTCTGGAAATCAGCCCCAGCATTTT. Protein sequence: CASSSGNQPQHF.

The chain joins TRBV20-1 to TRBJ2-7; D gene unclear. Germline CDR1 and CDR2: DFQATT and SNEGSKA (reference sequence). The CDR3 length is 9 residues. V dropped 7 bases and J dropped 4 bases, with 5 bases sitting between them. CDR3 DNA sequence: TGCAGTGTTTTTTACGAGCAGTACTTC. Residues: CSVFYEQYF.

This chain connects TRBV6-6 to TRBJ1-2; perhaps TRBD1 as D (6 bases). CDR3 length: 15 residues. The germline V gene encodes CDR1 MNHNY and CDR2 SVGAGI (reference sequence). Between the trimmed V and J ends, which lost 2 bases and 4 bases, there was a span of 14 bases. CDR3 amino acids: CASSYAQGGTYGYTF. The CDR3 DNA follows: TGTGCCAGCAGTTACGCACAGGGAGGTACCTATGGCTACACCTTC.

The rearrangement uses TRBV11-2 and TRBJ2-5, with unresolved D. V gave up 1 base and J gave up 6 bases, with 12 bases separating them. Per the germline V gene, CDR1 is SGHAT and CDR2 is FQNNGV. The CDR3 is 14 amino acids. The CDR3 coding sequence is TGTGCCAGCAGCTTAGGGCGGCCACAAAAGACCCAGTACTTC. Translation gives CASSLGRPQKTQYF.

The rearrangement uses TRBV18 and TRBJ2-1, with 7 bases matching TRBD1. The CDR3 is 13 residues long. Germline V gives CDR1 KGHSH, CDR2 LQKENI. J was trimmed by 9 bases and V by 5 bases; bases with no gene match: 7. The CDR3 nucleotides read TGTGCCAGCTCATCAAAACAGGGGAGTGAGCAGTTCTTC. Residues: CASSSKQGSEQFF.

The chain carries TRBV5-6 and TRBJ1-5; D may be TRBD1 (6 bases). The V gene's germline CDR1 is SGHDT and CDR2 YYEEEE. The CDR3 spans 14 residues. The V gene lost 3 bases and the J gene lost 3 bases, with 10 bases spanning the gap. CDR3 bases: TGTGCCAGCAGCTCCGACAGGCACAATCAGCCCCAGCATTTT. This encodes CASSSDRHNQPQHF.

V gene TRBV10-3 combines with J gene TRBJ2-7; D possibly corresponds to TRBD2 (7 bases). This CDR3 is built from 14 residues. The germline CDR1 and CDR2 sequences are ENHRY and SYGVKD. V lost 10 bases and J lost 5, with 21 bases in between. The CDR3 DNA reads as TGTGCCACGAGCGGGCGGGGGCAGTCCGACGAGCAGTACTTC. This encodes CATSGRGQSDEQYF.

This chain joins TRBV7-2 and TRBJ1-1; weak D call: TRBD1 (5 bases). Germline lookup yields CDR1 SGHTA and CDR2 FQGNSA. The CDR3 has 16 residues. Trimming took 1 base from V and 0 from J, leaving 12 bases between them. The CDR3 DNA sequence: TGTGCCAGCAGCTTAGGTTGGGGGGGGTTGAACACTGAAGCTTTCTTT. It translates to CASSLGWGGLNTEAFF.